Listed below are T cell receptor beta chains from one sample, sequenced in a study of a mutant IDH1 vaccine in newly diagnosed glioma. Antigens for these TCRs are unknown. Clones were read by immunoSEQ multiplex PCR, and TCRdb kept only the in-frame ones, dropping some. The profile shows some 54,000 clones, 80% to 85% of them singletons. The sample in question was PBMCs, obtained from a glioma patient whose treatment included an IDH1 peptide vaccine. The receptors stem from a woman aged 18 to 35 with glioma. Both conserved end residues are part of each CDR3. A D gene is named only where the DNA matches it firmly.

J gene: TRBJ1-5
D gene: TRBD1
V gene: TRBV5-1
CDR3 protein: CASSLTGAQPQHF

J gene: TRBJ2-2
D gene: -
V gene: TRBV2
CDR3 protein: CASKGQRNTGELFF

J gene: TRBJ2-7
D gene: TRBD1
V gene: TRBV29-1
CDR3 protein: CSVDGTGGFNEQYF

J gene: TRBJ2-5
D gene: -
V gene: TRBV19
CDR3 protein: CASRKRGEETQYF

J gene: TRBJ2-7
D gene: -
V gene: TRBV11-2
CDR3 protein: CASSLVGLSYEQYF

J gene: TRBJ1-3
D gene: -
V gene: TRBV5-6
CDR3 protein: CASSPRGVSGNTIYF

J gene: TRBJ2-3
D gene: -
V gene: TRBV19
CDR3 protein: CASSIATTDTQYF

J gene: TRBJ1-1
D gene: -
V gene: TRBV9
CDR3 protein: CASTVGAGRTEAFF

J gene: TRBJ2-2
D gene: TRBD1
V gene: TRBV7-2
CDR3 protein: CASSSTDRGSIGELFF

J gene: TRBJ2-7
D gene: -
V gene: TRBV5-4
CDR3 protein: CASSPRGSLSEYF

J gene: TRBJ1-1
D gene: -
V gene: TRBV27
CDR3 protein: CASSLNSLTEAFF

J gene: TRBJ2-2
D gene: TRBD2
V gene: TRBV6-5
CDR3 protein: CASSYVAGGSTGELFF

J gene: TRBJ2-1
D gene: TRBD2
V gene: TRBV9
CDR3 protein: CASSVGPSGENEQFF

J gene: TRBJ1-4
D gene: TRBD1
V gene: TRBV25-1
CDR3 protein: CASTPGQGAGTNEKLFF

J gene: TRBJ2-1
D gene: -
V gene: TRBV5-6
CDR3 protein: CASSPGVEQFF

J gene: TRBJ2-1
D gene: -
V gene: TRBV7-9
CDR3 protein: CASWHSYNEQFF

J gene: TRBJ2-3
D gene: TRBD2
V gene: TRBV7-2
CDR3 protein: CASSPSGGADTQYF

J gene: TRBJ2-1
D gene: -
V gene: TRBV7-9
CDR3 protein: CASVPSSRRWEQFF

J gene: TRBJ2-3
D gene: TRBD1
V gene: TRBV2
CDR3 protein: CASSAGQRHTDTQYF

J gene: TRBJ2-7
D gene: -
V gene: TRBV19
CDR3 protein: CASRMTGLSYEQYF

J gene: TRBJ2-5
D gene: TRBD1
V gene: TRBV5-1
CDR3 protein: CASSPYPTGAGETQYF

J gene: TRBJ1-1
D gene: -
V gene: TRBV6-1
CDR3 protein: CASGAVAQIGTEAFF

J gene: TRBJ1-1
D gene: -
V gene: TRBV27
CDR3 protein: CASSARQATNTEAFF

J gene: TRBJ2-4
D gene: TRBD1
V gene: TRBV13
CDR3 protein: CASSPRDSLKNIQYF

J gene: TRBJ2-1
D gene: -
V gene: TRBV9
CDR3 protein: CASSPPGPSYNEQFF

J gene: TRBJ2-5
D gene: -
V gene: TRBV30
CDR3 protein: CAWIGRGETQYF

J gene: TRBJ1-1
D gene: -
V gene: TRBV5-8
CDR3 protein: CASSFYLRGRGTEAFF

J gene: TRBJ2-1
D gene: TRBD2
V gene: TRBV5-1
CDR3 protein: CASSLAGGGNEQFF

J gene: TRBJ2-7
D gene: -
V gene: TRBV25-1
CDR3 protein: CASSEWIGSYEQYF

J gene: TRBJ2-7
D gene: TRBD2
V gene: TRBV10-1
CDR3 protein: CASSSGLAGAVYF

J gene: TRBJ2-7
D gene: TRBD2
V gene: TRBV5-1
CDR3 protein: CASSLGLAGTYYEQYF

J gene: TRBJ1-3
D gene: TRBD1
V gene: TRBV18
CDR3 protein: CASSPGPPTGSGNTIYF

J gene: TRBJ2-7
D gene: TRBD1
V gene: TRBV5-6
CDR3 protein: CASSLLQGSYEQYF

J gene: TRBJ2-3
D gene: TRBD2
V gene: TRBV5-1
CDR3 protein: CASSPHTSGGFRKDTQYF

J gene: TRBJ2-7
D gene: -
V gene: TRBV27
CDR3 protein: CASSKASSRNEQYF

J gene: TRBJ2-6
D gene: -
V gene: TRBV30
CDR3 protein: CAWTARGAGANVLTF

J gene: TRBJ2-2
D gene: -
V gene: TRBV30
CDR3 protein: CAWSALFRGNTGELFF

J gene: TRBJ1-2
D gene: TRBD1
V gene: TRBV6-1
CDR3 protein: CASSEARTGAGYTF

J gene: TRBJ2-7
D gene: -
V gene: TRBV10-1
CDR3 protein: CASSEEGLGDEQYF

J gene: TRBJ2-7
D gene: TRBD2
V gene: TRBV10-3
CDR3 protein: CAISESLAGDKQYF

J gene: TRBJ1-3
D gene: -
V gene: TRBV5-4
CDR3 protein: CASSPDTVEGNTIYF

J gene: TRBJ1-2
D gene: -
V gene: TRBV21-1
CDR3 protein: CASSPPTGGAWGYTF

J gene: TRBJ2-7
D gene: -
V gene: TRBV6-6
CDR3 protein: CASSLNIYEQYF

J gene: TRBJ1-5
D gene: -
V gene: TRBV21-1
CDR3 protein: CASSKPGTGTQPQHF

J gene: TRBJ2-1
D gene: TRBD1
V gene: TRBV10-3
CDR3 protein: CAISTGTVYNEQFF

J gene: TRBJ2-5
D gene: TRBD2
V gene: TRBV5-1
CDR3 protein: CASSRTSGKETQYF

J gene: TRBJ2-3
D gene: -
V gene: TRBV7-8
CDR3 protein: CASSSPHGGLARTDTQYF

J gene: TRBJ1-5
D gene: -
V gene: TRBV6-5
CDR3 protein: CASRSGKSNQPQHF

J gene: TRBJ2-3
D gene: TRBD2
V gene: TRBV6-1
CDR3 protein: CASKLAGVGDTQYF

J gene: TRBJ2-5
D gene: -
V gene: TRBV13
CDR3 protein: CASSVGLWGDRQETQYF